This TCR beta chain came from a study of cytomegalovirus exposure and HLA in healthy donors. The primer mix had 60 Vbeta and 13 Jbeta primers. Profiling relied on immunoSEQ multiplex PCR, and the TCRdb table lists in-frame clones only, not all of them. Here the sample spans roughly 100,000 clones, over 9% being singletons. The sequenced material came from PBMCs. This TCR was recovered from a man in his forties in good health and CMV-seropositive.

CDR3 in DNA: TGTGCCAGCAGTCCTTTTTTAGCGGCCGGGGTTAGCGAGCAGTACTTC. Translating gives CASSPFLAAGVSEQYF. The chain combines TRBV2 with TRBJ2-7, with D perhaps TRBD2 (6 bases). The CDR3 covers 16 residues. V lost 5 bases and J lost 6, with 23 bases in between. Germline V lookup: CDR1 SNHLY, CDR2 FYNNEI.